Listed below are T cell receptor beta chains from one sample, sequenced in a study of blood T cell repertoires in COVID-19. The assay was immunoSEQ multiplex PCR, and TCRdb's table has in-frame clones only and misses some. The sample has under 35,000 clones, 85% to 90% seen once. The sample consisted of peripheral blood. The receptors here all came from a human donor in a cohort sampled during active COVID-19. The CDR3 runs from the conserved cysteine through the conserved F or W. Fields, in order: D gene, J gene, CDR3 length, V gene, clone size, CDR3 DNA, CDR3 protein. The D gene is left open where the match is weak. Not every row has a clone size; where given, it reads once, few, many or a size class.

TRBD1 | TRBJ1-3 | 14 | TRBV7-9 | . | TGTGCCAGCTTAGGGACAGCCTCTGGAAACACCATATATTTT | CASLGTASGNTIYF
TRBD1 | TRBJ2-7 | 15 | TRBV5-4 | . | TGTGCCAGCAGCGACGGACAGGTCCCCTCCTACGAGCAGTACTTC | CASSDGQVPSYEQYF
TRBD2 | TRBJ2-1 | 17 | TRBV4-1 | . | TGCGCCAGCAGCCAAGAGTCCGGTGCGGGGGGTTACAATGAGCAGTTCTTC | CASSQESGAGGYNEQFF
TRBD1 | TRBJ2-2 | 14 | TRBV11-3 | . | TGTGCCAGCAGCCAAGACAGGGTACCCGGGGAGCTGTTTTTT | CASSQDRVPGELFF
. | TRBJ1-3 | 15 | TRBV11-2 | . | TGTGCCAGCAGCTTTAACAGGGATACTGGAAACACCATATATTTT | CASSFNRDTGNTIYF
TRBD1 | TRBJ1-1 | 16 | TRBV3-1/TRBV3-2 | . | TGTGCCAGCAGCCAGTATACAGGGGCTGTGAACACTGAAGCTTTCTTT | CASSQYTGAVNTEAFF
. | TRBJ1-5 | 14 | TRBV2 | few | TGTGCCAGCAGTGAAGGAGGTAGCAATCAGCCCCAGCATTTT | CASSEGGSNQPQHF
. | TRBJ2-5 | 14 | TRBV2 | . | TGTGCCAGCACCCAGAATGGGCCCCAAGAGACCCAGTACTTC | CASTQNGPQETQYF
. | TRBJ2-7 | 12 | TRBV24-1 | . | TGTGCCACCAGTGTTGCAGGGTCCGAGCAGTACTTC | CATSVAGSEQYF
TRBD1 | TRBJ2-1 | 16 | TRBV7-6 | . | TGTGCCAGCAGCTTAGGCGGGACAGGGGCCTACAATGAGCAGTTCTTC | CASSLGGTGAYNEQFF
. | TRBJ2-5 | 15 | TRBV3-1/TRBV3-2 | . | TGTGCCAGCAGCCGTTCCACAACGTACCAAGAGACCCAGTACTTC | CASSRSTTYQETQYF
. | TRBJ2-2 | 16 | TRBV13 | . | TGTGCCAGCAGCCCCCGGACAGAGATGAACACCGGGGAGCTGTTTTTT | CASSPRTEMNTGELFF
. | TRBJ2-5 | 13 | TRBV6-5 | . | TGTGCCAGCAACCCCAGGGTTGGGGAGACCCAGTACTTC | CASNPRVGETQYF
TRBD1 | TRBJ2-7 | 15 | TRBV11-1 | . | TGTGCCAGCAGCTTAGCTCGGGACAGGTTTTACGAGCAGTACTTC | CASSLARDRFYEQYF
. | TRBJ1-4 | 16 | TRBV4-3 | . | TGCGCCAGCAGCCAAGATTCGGGCGGGGTGGGGGAAAAACTGTTTTTT | CASSQDSGGVGEKLFF
. | TRBJ2-5 | 14 | TRBV27 | . | TGTGCCAGCAGTTTAACATCACACCAAGAGACCCAGTACTTC | CASSLTSHQETQYF
TRBD1 | TRBJ1-6 | 16 | TRBV11-2 | once | TGTGCCAGCAGCTTCCTCCCAGGGACAGACAATTCACCCCTCCACTTT | CASSFLPGTDNSPLHF
. | TRBJ1-2 | 12 | TRBV25-1 | few | TGTGCCAGCAGTCCCTTCAACTATGGCTACACCTTC | CASSPFNYGYTF
. | TRBJ2-3 | 13 | TRBV7-6 | . | TGTGCCAGCAGCCCAACCTACACAGATACGCAGTATTTT | CASSPTYTDTQYF
. | TRBJ2-3 | 14 | TRBV14 | . | TGTGCCAGCAGCCAATCGGAGCGGACAGATACGCAGTATTTT | CASSQSERTDTQYF
TRBD2 | TRBJ2-1 | 15 | TRBV7-3 | . | TGTGCCAGCAGCCCTTTGAGCGGGGAGTACAATGAGCAGTTCTTC | CASSPLSGEYNEQFF
. | TRBJ1-6 | 15 | TRBV6-5 | once | TGTGCCAGCAGTCGCGATAGCTCCTATAATTCACCCCTCCACTTT | CASSRDSSYNSPLHF
. | TRBJ1-2 | 12 | TRBV6-1 | . | TGTGCCAGCAGTGAGGGGGGCTATGGCTACACCTTC | CASSEGGYGYTF
. | TRBJ2-5 | 16 | TRBV10-3 | . | TGTGCCATCAGTGAATCCAGGGGCGACTCCCAAGAGACCCAGTACTTC | CAISESRGDSQETQYF